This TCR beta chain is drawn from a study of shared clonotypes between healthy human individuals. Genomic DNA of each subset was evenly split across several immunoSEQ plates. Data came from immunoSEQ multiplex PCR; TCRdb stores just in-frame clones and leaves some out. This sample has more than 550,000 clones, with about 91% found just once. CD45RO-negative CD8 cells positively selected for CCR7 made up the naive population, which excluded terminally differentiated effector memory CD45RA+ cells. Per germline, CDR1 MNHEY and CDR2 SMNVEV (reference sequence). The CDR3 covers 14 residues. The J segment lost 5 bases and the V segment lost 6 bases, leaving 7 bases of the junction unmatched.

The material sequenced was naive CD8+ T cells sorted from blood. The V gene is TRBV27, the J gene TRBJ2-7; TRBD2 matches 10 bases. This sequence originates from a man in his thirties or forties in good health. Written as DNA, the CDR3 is TGTGCCAGCAGCCTCCTAGCGGGAGTGGACGAGCAGTACTTC. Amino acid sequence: CASSLLAGVDEQYF.